Shown below are 25 T cell receptor beta chains from a single sample sequenced in a study of T cell responses to AZD1222 COVID-19 vaccine. This table comes from immunoSEQ multiplex PCR, and its TCRdb copy is limited to in-frame clones, with some not included. The table includes 95,000 to 100,000 clones, just over 90% detected once. The specimen comprised peripheral blood, sampled on day 0 of AZD1222 vaccination. The receptors originated from an adult in good health.

This chain joins TRBV3-1 (or the pseudogene TRBV3-2) and TRBJ2-3; D is ambiguous. Per germline, CDR1 LGHDT and CDR2 YNNKEL (reference sequence). V was shortened by 2 bases and J by 0 bases, with 9 bases between the two germline ends. The CDR3 is 15 residues long. The CDR3 region is CASSQPHRSTDTQYF. The CDR3 coding sequence is TGTGCCAGCAGCCAACCGCACCGGAGCACAGATACGCAGTATTTT.

The rearrangement joins TRBV27 to TRBJ2-3; possibly TRBD2 for D (6 bases). This CDR3 is 14 amino acids long. Germline-derived CDR1 and CDR2 are MNHEY and SMNVEV (reference sequence). Trimming took 5 bases from V and 3 from J, leaving 12 bases between them. The chain's CDR3 is CASSRYRGTDTQYF. The DNA of the CDR3 is TGTGCCAGCAGTCGTTACCGGGGGACAGATACGCAGTATTTT.

V usage is TRBV20-1 and J usage is TRBJ1-2, with unresolved D. From germline, CDR1 is DFQATT and CDR2 SNEGSKA (reference sequence). The V gene lost 5 bases and the J gene lost 8 bases, with 6 bases spanning the gap. This CDR3 comprises 9 residues. CDR3 protein: CSAQGGYTF. The DNA for the CDR3 is TGCAGTGCTCAAGGGGGCTACACCTTC.

This sequence joins TRBV7-9 and TRBJ1-2; the D gene is possibly TRBD1 (5 bases). Trimming left V 4 bases short and J 2 bases short, with 17 bases between. Germline CDR1 reads SEHNR; CDR2 reads FQNEAQ (reference sequence). This CDR3 has 16 amino acids. The DNA for the CDR3 is TGTGCCAGCAGCTCAAATTACGGAGGGACCAACTATGGCTACACCTTC. Amino acid sequence: CASSSNYGGTNYGYTF.

This clone appeared a few times. The chain has TRBV7-3 and TRBJ1-5, with TRBD1 as a possible D gene (5 bases). Germline V lookup: CDR1 SGHTA, CDR2 FQGTGA. The CDR3 loop spans 13 amino acids. V shed 2 bases and J shed 7 bases, with 9 bases lying between them. The CDR3 region has the DNA TGTGCCAGCAGCTTATGGGGGGGGCAGCCCCAGCATTTT. Protein product: CASSLWGGQPQHF.

The chain carries TRBV10-3 and TRBJ1-2; D gene uncertain. The germline gives CDR1 ENHRY, CDR2 SYGVKD. Trimming pared 6 bases from V and 7 bases from J, leaving 15 bases between. The CDR3 consists of 13 residues. CDR3 protein: CAISGERAVGYTF. DNA of the CDR3: TGTGCCATCAGCGGGGAAAGGGCGGTTGGCTACACCTTC.

The chain combines TRBV4-1 with TRBJ2-2, with TRBD2 identical over 8 bases. The V gene end was trimmed by 3 bases and the J gene end by 4 bases; junction bases not matched to a gene: 10. The CDR3 is 17 amino acids. From germline, CDR1 is MGHRA and CDR2 YSYEKL. DNA of the CDR3: TGCGCCAGCAGCCATCCTGCGGGACTAGGAGGCACCGGGGAGCTGTTTTTT. It encodes CASSHPAGLGGTGELFF.

J is TRBJ1-2 and V is TRBV4-1; maybe TRBD1 (6 bases). The CDR3 has 14 residues. Germline assignment: CDR1 MGHRA and CDR2 YSYEKL. Trimming shortened V by 2 bases and J by 5 bases, and 12 bases separated the two germline ends. The CDR3 DNA reads TGCGCCAGCAGCCAAAGTCTAAGGGGGTATGGCTACACCTTC. It specifies CASSQSLRGYGYTF.

The chain recombines TRBV28 with TRBJ1-2; TRBD1 matches at 9 bases. After removal of 7 bases from V and 8 bases from J, the junction contained 8 bases not matched to a gene. The CDR3 consists of 13 residues. CDR1 and CDR2 (germline): MDHEN, SYDVKM. CDR3 nucleotide sequence: TGTGCCAGCAATACAGGGGGCGCGGAGGGCTACACCTTC. Its translation is CASNTGGAEGYTF.

The chain recombines TRBV7-9 with TRBJ1-2; D is ambiguous. Looked up from germline, CDR1 is SEHNR and CDR2 is FQNEAQ (reference sequence). CDR3 length: 16 residues. V lost 5 bases, J lost 2 bases, and 18 bases lay in between. DNA for the CDR3: TGTGCCAGCAGCAAAGGGCTGCAGGAGTTAAACTATGGCTACACCTTC. Its protein is CASSKGLQELNYGYTF.

V gene TRBV28 combines with J gene TRBJ1-2; D is possibly TRBD1 (6 bases). Per the germline V gene, CDR1 is MDHEN and CDR2 is SYDVKM. The CDR3 runs to 13 residues. V lost 6 bases, J lost 3 bases, and 11 bases lay in between. The CDR3 coding sequence is TGTGCCAGCAGGTTACAGGGTTACTATGGCTACACCTTC. Its translation: CASRLQGYYGYTF.

J is TRBJ1-4 and V is TRBV3-1 (or the pseudogene TRBV3-2); D remains ambiguous. Trimming stripped 0 bases from V and 5 bases from J, with 10 bases between. This CDR3 region has 15 residues. Per the germline V gene, CDR1 is LGHDT and CDR2 is YNNKEL (reference sequence). The DNA for the CDR3 is TGTGCCAGCAGCCAAGAATGGCAGGTCAATGAAAAACTGTTTTTT. Protein: CASSQEWQVNEKLFF.

This chain joins TRBV28 and TRBJ1-2; a possible D gene is TRBD1 (5 bases). CDR3 size: 13 residues. Germline CDR1 MDHEN, CDR2 SYDVKM. V dropped 4 bases and J dropped 6 bases, with 12 bases sitting between them. The CDR3 protein is CASSSPGRDGYTF. The CDR3 DNA sequence: TGTGCCAGCAGTTCCCCAGGGAGGGATGGCTACACCTTC.

The V call is TRBV28, the J call TRBJ2-5, with 11 positions matching TRBD2. Unmatched junction bases numbered 4, after V lost 3 bases and J lost 4 bases. The CDR3 has 15 amino acids. Looked up from germline, CDR1 is MDHEN and CDR2 is SYDVKM. CDR3 bases: TGTGCCAGCAGTTTGACTAGCGGGGATGGAGAGACCCAGTACTTC. Its translation: CASSLTSGDGETQYF.

This rearrangement joins TRBV5-4 to TRBJ1-1, with a weak D call TRBD1 (5 bases). The CDR3 runs to 15 residues. V was clipped by 0 bases and J by 7 bases, with 16 bases between them. Germline V gene data show CDR1 as SGHNT and CDR2 as YYREEE (reference sequence). The chain's CDR3 is CASSLASDGTNEAFF. The CDR3 region has the DNA TGTGCCAGCAGCTTGGCGAGCGACGGGACGAATGAAGCTTTCTTT.

The V and J genes are TRBV6-5 and TRBJ1-2, with 8 bases lining up with TRBD1. Unmatched junction bases numbered 9, after V lost 6 bases and J lost 3 bases. Per the germline V gene, CDR1 is MNHEY and CDR2 is SVGAGI. The CDR3 has 15 amino acids. The CDR3 DNA is TGTGCCAGCAGACGCGCTGGACAGGGAGACTATGGCTACACCTTC. It yields the protein CASRRAGQGDYGYTF.

The rearrangement uses TRBV2 and TRBJ2-7; D may be TRBD1 or TRBD2 (5 bases each). CDR3 length: 14 amino acids. Germline lookup yields CDR1 SNHLY and CDR2 FYNNEI. Trimming took 8 bases from V and 4 from J, leaving 18 bases between them. The CDR3 DNA sequence: TGTGCCAGCCGGGACGGTGGTGGGGCATACGAGCAGTACTTC. Translated, it gives CASRDGGGAYEQYF.

The V call is TRBV6-6, the J call TRBJ1-3; D perhaps matches TRBD1 (6 bases). Germline CDR1 is MNHNY and CDR2 is SVGAGI (reference sequence). V shed 8 bases and J shed 1 base, with 15 bases lying between them. CDR3 length: 15 amino acids. The CDR3 DNA reads TGTGCCAGCCATCCGGGGGGGGCGTCTGGAAACACCATATATTTT. Protein product: CASHPGGASGNTIYF.

The chain has TRBV27 and TRBJ2-7; 8 bases align to TRBD2. V was pared by 5 bases and J by 3 bases, with 6 bases of the junction left unmatched. CDR1 MNHEY and CDR2 SMNVEV come from the germline V gene (reference sequence). The CDR3 sequence is 14 residues long. CDR3 DNA sequence: TGTGCCAGCAGTCTCGGGGGGGTGGGCTACGAGCAGTACTTC. Translated, it gives CASSLGGVGYEQYF.

V gene TRBV6-5 combines with J gene TRBJ1-5; no clear D gene. CDR1 is MNHEY and CDR2 is SVGAGI in the germline V gene. V was cut by 7 bases and J by 6 bases, with 19 bases left in between. This CDR3 spans 15 amino acids. The CDR3 DNA reads TGTGCCAGCAAGGTCTTAGCGGGCGGAGGTCAGCCCCAGCATTTT. Translated: CASKVLAGGGQPQHF.

The rearrangement uses TRBV6-5 and TRBJ1-1, with TRBD1 as a possible D gene (5 bases). The V gene lost 2 bases and the J gene lost 4 bases, with 8 bases spanning the gap. There are 13 residues in the CDR3. The germline V gene has CDR1 MNHEY and CDR2 SVGAGI. CDR3 nucleotide sequence: TGTGCCAGCAGTTACCAGGGATCCACTGAAGCTTTCTTT. Translated, it gives CASSYQGSTEAFF.

The chain has TRBV6-5 and TRBJ1-6; no clear D. Trimming removed 8 bases from V and 8 bases from J, with 10 bases in between. Germline V gene sequence: CDR1 MNHEY, CDR2 SVGAGI. The CDR3 loop spans 12 amino acids. The CDR3 sequence is CASGSRDSPLHF. CDR3 DNA sequence: TGTGCCAGCGGGTCCAGAGATTCACCCCTCCACTTT.

As regards this clone: Germline and junction disagree at one end, which may indicate a read error. The chain couples TRBV12-5 to TRBJ2-2; TRBD2 agrees at 10 bases. Germline-derived CDR1 and CDR2 are LGHNT and FRNRAP. CDR3 length: 16 residues. The DNA of the CDR3 is TGTGCTAGTGGTTTATCAGCGGGGGGGAACCCCGGGGAGCTGTTTTTT. Translation gives CASGLSAGGNPGELFF.

This clone was counted a few times. This chain joins TRBV7-7 and TRBJ2-2, with 12 bases lining up with TRBD2. Germline V gene lookup returns CDR1 SSHAT and CDR2 FNYEAQ (reference sequence). V gave up 5 bases and J gave up 6 bases; unmatched junction bases: 7. This CDR3 contains 16 residues. CDR3 coding DNA: TGTGCCAGCAGCCCCCTAGCGGGGGGGTCCTCCGGGGAGCTGTTTTTT. Translated: CASSPLAGGSSGELFF.

This rearrangement joins TRBV4-1 to TRBJ2-5; weak D call: TRBD2 (7 bases). The CDR3 is 16 residues long. Between the trimmed V and J ends, which lost 5 bases and 0 bases, there was a span of 16 bases. Germline V gives CDR1 MGHRA, CDR2 YSYEKL. The CDR3 nucleotides are TGCGCCAGCAGCGAAAGGGGGGGGAATAACCAAGAGACCCAGTACTTC. Its translation: CASSERGGNNQETQYF.